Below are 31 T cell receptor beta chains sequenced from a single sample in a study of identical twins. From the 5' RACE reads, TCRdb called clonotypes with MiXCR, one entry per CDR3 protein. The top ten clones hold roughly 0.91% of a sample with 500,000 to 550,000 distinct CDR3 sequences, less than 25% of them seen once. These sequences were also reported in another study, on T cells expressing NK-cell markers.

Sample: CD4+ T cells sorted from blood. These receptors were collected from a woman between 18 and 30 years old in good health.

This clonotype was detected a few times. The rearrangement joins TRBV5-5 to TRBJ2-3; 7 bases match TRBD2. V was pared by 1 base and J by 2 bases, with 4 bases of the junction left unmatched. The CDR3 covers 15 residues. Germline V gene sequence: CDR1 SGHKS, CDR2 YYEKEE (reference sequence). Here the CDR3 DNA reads TGTGCCAGCAGCTTGACGGGGGGATCCACAGATACGCAGTATTTT. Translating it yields CASSLTGGSTDTQYF.

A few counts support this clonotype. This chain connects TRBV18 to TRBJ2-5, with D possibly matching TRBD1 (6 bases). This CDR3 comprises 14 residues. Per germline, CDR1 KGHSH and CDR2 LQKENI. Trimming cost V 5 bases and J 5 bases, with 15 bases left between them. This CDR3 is CASSEVIDRETQYF. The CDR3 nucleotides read TGTGCCAGCTCAGAGGTCATCGACAGGGAGACCCAGTACTTC.

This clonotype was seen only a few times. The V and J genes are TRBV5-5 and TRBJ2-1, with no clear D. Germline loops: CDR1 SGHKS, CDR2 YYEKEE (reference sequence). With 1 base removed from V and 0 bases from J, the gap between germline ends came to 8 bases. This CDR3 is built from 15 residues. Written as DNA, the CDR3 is TGTGCCAGCAGCTTGAAGGTCGGCTCCTACAATGAGCAGTTCTTC. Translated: CASSLKVGSYNEQFF.

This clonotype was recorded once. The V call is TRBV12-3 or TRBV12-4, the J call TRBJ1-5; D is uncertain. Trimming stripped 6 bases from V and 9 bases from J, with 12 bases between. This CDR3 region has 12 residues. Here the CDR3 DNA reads TGTGCCAGCAGAACTAACACGGGGCCCCAGCATTTT. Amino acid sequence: CASRTNTGPQHF.

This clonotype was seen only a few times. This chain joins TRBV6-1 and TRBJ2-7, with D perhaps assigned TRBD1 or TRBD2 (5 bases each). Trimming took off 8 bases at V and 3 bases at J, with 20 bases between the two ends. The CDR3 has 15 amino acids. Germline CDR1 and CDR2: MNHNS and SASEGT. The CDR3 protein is CASLETRTGRYEQYF. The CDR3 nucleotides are TGTGCCAGCTTAGAGACCCGAACGGGACGCTACGAGCAGTACTTC.

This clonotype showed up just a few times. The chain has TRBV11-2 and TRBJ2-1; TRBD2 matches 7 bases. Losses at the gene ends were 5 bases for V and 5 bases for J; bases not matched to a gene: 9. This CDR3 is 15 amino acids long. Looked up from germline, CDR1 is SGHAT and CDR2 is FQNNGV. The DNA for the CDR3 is TGTGCCAGCAGCGGACTAGGAGCGGGCAACAATGAGCAGTTCTTC. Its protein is CASSGLGAGNNEQFF.

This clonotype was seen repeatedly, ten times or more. Written as DNA, the CDR3 is TGTGCCAGCAGCCCCGGGCTAGCGGGGGTCGAGCAGTACTTC. This translates into CASSPGLAGVEQYF. This chain joins TRBV3-1 and TRBJ2-7; 10 bases agree with TRBD2. V shed 4 bases, J shed 6 bases, and the junction held 6 bases outside the gene matches. Germline CDR1 LGHDT, CDR2 YNNKEL (reference sequence). The CDR3 totals 14 residues.

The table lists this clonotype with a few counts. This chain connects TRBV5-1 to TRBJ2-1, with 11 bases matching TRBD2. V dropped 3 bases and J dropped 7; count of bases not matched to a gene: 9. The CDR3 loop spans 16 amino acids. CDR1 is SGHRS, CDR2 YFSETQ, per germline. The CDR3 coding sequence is TGCGCCAGCAGCTCACAGCCAATAGCGGGAGGGAATGAGCAGTTCTTC. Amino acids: CASSSQPIAGGNEQFF. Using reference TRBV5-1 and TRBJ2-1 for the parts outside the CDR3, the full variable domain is KAGVTQTPRYLIKTRGQQVTLSCSPISGHRSVSWYQQTPGQGLQFLFEYFSETQRNKGNFPGRFSGRQFSNSRSEMNVSTLELGDSALYLCASSSQPIAGGNEQFFGPGTRLTVL.

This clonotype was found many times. The CDR3, as DNA: TGCGCCAGCAGCTCCGCGAGACTGCCTGTTAATGAGCAGTTCTTC. This sequence encodes CASSSARLPVNEQFF. The chain links TRBV5-1 to TRBJ2-1; D is unresolved. Trimming shortened V by 3 bases and J by 7 bases, and 17 bases separated the two germline ends. The CDR3 runs 15 residues. Germline CDR1 reads SGHRS; CDR2 reads YFSETQ. Combining the CDR3 with reference TRBV5-1 and TRBJ2-1 gives the whole variable domain KAGVTQTPRYLIKTRGQQVTLSCSPISGHRSVSWYQQTPGQGLQFLFEYFSETQRNKGNFPGRFSGRQFSNSRSEMNVSTLELGDSALYLCASSSARLPVNEQFFGPGTRLTVL.

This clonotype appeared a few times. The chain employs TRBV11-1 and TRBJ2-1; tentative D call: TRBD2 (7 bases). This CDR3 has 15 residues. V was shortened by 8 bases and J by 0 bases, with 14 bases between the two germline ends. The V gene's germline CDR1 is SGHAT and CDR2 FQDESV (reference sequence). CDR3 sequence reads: CASGGRGSSYNEQFF. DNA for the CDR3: TGTGCCAGCGGAGGGAGGGGGAGCTCCTACAATGAGCAGTTCTTC. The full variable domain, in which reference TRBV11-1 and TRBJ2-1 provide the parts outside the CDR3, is EAEVAQSPRYKITEKSQAVAFWCDPISGHATLYWYRQILGQGPELLVQFQDESVVDDSQLPKDRFSAERLKGVDSTLKIQPAELGDSAMYLCASGGRGSSYNEQFFGPGTRLTVL.

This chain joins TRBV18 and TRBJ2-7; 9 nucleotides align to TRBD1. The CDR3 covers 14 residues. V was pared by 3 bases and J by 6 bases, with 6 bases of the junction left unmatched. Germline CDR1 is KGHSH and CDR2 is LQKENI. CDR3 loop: CASSPGTGSGEQYF. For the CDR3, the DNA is TGTGCCAGCTCACCCGGGACAGGGTCTGGCGAGCAGTACTTC.

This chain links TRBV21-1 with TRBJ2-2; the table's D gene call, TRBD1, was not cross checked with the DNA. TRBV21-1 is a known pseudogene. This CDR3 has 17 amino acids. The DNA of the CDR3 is TGTGCCAGCAGCAGAGAAACGGGACAGAAATCCACCGGGGAGCTGTTTTTT. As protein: CASSRETGQKSTGELFF.

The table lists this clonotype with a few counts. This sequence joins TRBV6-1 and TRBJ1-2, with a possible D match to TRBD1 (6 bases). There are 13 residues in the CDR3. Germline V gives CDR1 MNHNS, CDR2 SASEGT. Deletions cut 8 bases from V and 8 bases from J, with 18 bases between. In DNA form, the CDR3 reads TGTGCCAGCTCCTCTCCGGCAGGGGTCGGCTACACCTTC. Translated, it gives CASSSPAGVGYTF.

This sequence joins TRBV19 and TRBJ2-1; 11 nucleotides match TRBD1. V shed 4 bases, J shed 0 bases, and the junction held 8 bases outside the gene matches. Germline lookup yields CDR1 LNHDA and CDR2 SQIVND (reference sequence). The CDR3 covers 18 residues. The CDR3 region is CASSNLPGQGGSYNEQFF. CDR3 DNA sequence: TGTGCCAGTAGTAATCTCCCGGGACAGGGGGGCTCCTACAATGAGCAGTTCTTC.

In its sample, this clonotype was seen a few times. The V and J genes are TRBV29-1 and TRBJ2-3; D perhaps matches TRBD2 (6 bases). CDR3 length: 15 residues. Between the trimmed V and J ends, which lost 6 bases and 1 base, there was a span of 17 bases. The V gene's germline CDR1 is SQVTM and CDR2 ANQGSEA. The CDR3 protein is CSVLPGGHGTDTQYF. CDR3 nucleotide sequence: TGCAGCGTCCTTCCCGGGGGTCACGGCACAGATACGCAGTATTTT.

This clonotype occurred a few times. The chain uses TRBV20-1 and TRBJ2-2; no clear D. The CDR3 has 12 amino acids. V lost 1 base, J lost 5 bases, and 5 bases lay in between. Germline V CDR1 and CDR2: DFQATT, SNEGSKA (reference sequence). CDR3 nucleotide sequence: TGCAGTGCTAGAGCCGGGACCGGGGAGCTGTTTTTT. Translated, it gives CSARAGTGELFF.

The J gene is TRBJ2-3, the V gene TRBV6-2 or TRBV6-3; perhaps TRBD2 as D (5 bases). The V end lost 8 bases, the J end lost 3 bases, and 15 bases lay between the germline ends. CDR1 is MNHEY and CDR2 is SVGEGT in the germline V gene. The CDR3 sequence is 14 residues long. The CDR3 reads CASGRRAMTDTQYF. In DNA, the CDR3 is TGTGCCAGCGGGAGAAGGGCTATGACAGATACGCAGTATTTT.

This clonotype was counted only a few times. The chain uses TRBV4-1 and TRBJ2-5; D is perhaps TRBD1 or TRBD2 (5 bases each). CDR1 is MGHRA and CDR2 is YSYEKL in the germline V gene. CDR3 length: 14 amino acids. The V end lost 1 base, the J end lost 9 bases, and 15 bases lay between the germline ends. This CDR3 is CASSQVGAYQAQYF. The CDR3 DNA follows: TGCGCCAGCAGCCAAGTCGGGGCCTACCAAGCCCAGTACTTC.

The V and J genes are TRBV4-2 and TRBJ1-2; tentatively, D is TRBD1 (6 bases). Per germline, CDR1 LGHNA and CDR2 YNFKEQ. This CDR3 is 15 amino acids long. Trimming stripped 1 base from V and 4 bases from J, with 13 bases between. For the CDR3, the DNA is TGTGCCAGCAGCCAAGCCGGGACAAGGCCCTATGGCTACACCTTC. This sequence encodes CASSQAGTRPYGYTF.

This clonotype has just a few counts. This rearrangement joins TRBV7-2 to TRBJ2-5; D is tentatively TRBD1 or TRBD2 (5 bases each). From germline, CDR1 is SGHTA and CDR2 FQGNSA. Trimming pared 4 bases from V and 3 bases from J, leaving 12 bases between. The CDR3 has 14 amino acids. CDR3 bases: TGTGCCAGCAGCTACACCCGGGACGAAGAGACCCAGTACTTC. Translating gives CASSYTRDEETQYF.

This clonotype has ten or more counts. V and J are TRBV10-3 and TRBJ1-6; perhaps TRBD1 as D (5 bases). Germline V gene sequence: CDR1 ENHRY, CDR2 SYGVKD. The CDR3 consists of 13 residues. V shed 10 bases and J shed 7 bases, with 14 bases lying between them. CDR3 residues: CATSSGQNSPLHF. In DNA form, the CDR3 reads TGTGCCACCTCGTCCGGACAAAATTCACCCCTCCACTTT.

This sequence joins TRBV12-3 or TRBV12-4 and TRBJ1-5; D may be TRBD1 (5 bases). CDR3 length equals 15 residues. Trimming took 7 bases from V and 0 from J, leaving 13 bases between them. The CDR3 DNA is TGTGCCAGCACCTATGGGGGGTTTAGCAATCAGCCCCAGCATTTT. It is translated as CASTYGGFSNQPQHF.

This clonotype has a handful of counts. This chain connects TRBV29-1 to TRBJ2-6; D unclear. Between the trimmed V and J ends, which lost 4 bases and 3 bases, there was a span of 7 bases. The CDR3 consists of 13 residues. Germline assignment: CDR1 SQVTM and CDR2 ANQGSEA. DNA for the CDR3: TGCAGCGTTGCAGTCCTTGGGGCCAACGTCCTGACTTTC. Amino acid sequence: CSVAVLGANVLTF.

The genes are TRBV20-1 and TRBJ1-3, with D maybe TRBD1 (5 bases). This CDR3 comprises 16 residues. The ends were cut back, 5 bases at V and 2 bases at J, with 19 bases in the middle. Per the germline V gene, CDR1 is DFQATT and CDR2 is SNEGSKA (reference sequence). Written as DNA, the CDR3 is TGCAGTGCTGCCGCGAACTTCAGGGCCGCTGGAAACACCATATATTTT. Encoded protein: CSAAANFRAAGNTIYF.

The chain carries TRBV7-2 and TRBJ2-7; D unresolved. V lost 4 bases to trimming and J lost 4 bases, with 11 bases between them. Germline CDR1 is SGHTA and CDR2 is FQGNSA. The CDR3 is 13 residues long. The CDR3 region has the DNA TGTGCCAGCAGCTCCCGGACGGAATACGAGCAGTACTTC. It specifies CASSSRTEYEQYF.

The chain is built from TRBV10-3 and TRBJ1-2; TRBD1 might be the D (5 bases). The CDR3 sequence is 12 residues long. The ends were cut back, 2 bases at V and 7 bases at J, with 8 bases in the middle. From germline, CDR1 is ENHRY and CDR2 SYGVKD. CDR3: CAISEAGPGYTF. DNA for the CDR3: TGTGCCATCAGTGAGGCAGGGCCTGGCTACACCTTC.

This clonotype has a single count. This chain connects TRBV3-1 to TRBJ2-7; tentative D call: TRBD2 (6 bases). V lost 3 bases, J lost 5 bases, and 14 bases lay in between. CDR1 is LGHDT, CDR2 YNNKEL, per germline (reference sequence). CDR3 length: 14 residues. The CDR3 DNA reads TGTGCCAGCAGCCATAAGTCCCGGGGGAACGAGCAGTACTTC. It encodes CASSHKSRGNEQYF.

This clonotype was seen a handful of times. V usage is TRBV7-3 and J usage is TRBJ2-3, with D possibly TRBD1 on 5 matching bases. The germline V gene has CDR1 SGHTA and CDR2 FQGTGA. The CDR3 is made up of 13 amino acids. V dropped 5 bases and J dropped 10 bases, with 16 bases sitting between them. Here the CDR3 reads CASSRDRQYPQYF. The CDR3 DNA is TGTGCCAGCAGCCGCGATAGACAGTACCCGCAGTATTTT.

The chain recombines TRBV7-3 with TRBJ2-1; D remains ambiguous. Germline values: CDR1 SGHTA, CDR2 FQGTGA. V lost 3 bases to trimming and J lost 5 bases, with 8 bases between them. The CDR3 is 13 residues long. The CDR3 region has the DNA TGTGCCAGCAGCTTCTCGACCGACAATGAGCAGTTCTTC. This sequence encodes CASSFSTDNEQFF.

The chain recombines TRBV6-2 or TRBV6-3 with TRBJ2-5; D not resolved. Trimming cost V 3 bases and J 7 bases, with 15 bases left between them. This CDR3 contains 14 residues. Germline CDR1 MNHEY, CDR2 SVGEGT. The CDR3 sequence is CASSYGLNYGTQYF. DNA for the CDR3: TGTGCCAGCAGTTATGGGCTTAATTACGGGACCCAGTACTTC.

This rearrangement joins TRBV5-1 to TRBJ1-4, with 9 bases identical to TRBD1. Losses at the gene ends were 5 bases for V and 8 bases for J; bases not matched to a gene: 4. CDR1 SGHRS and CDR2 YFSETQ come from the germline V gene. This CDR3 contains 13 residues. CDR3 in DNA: TGCGCCAGCAGAGTAACAGGGGGCGAAAAACTGTTTTTT. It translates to CASRVTGGEKLFF. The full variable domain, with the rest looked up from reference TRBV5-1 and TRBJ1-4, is KAGVTQTPRYLIKTRGQQVTLSCSPISGHRSVSWYQQTPGQGLQFLFEYFSETQRNKGNFPGRFSGRQFSNSRSEMNVSTLELGDSALYLCASRVTGGEKLFFGSGTQLSVL.